The sequence of this TCR beta chain was determined in a study of blood T cell repertoires in COVID-19. At the level of the study: Sites across the United States, Italy and Spain contributed samples from acute and convalescent COVID-19. Sample material is recorded as cDNA or gDNA derived from T cells, B-cell-depleted T cells, or PBMCs.

Original handling: Estimation of nucleated cell counts was performed using reference gene primer amplification. Assay used: immunoSEQ multiplex PCR; TCRdb lists only in-frame clones, some missing. That table furnishes V, J and clone size, whereas the DNA furnished D and trimming. The sample has around 180,000 clones; about 83% are singletons. The germline gives CDR1 MDHEN, CDR2 SYDVKM. The CDR3 contains 14 residues. Trimming removed 5 bases from V and 5 bases from J; junction bases left unmatched: 4. Sequencing was performed on peripheral blood. The TCR comes from a human donor in a cohort sampled during active COVID-19. The rearrangement joins TRBV28 to TRBJ2-3; the match to TRBD2 covers 10 bases. CDR3 DNA: TGTGCCAGCAGTCTAGCGGGAGTCGAAGATACGCAGTATTTT. This encodes CASSLAGVEDTQYF.